This TCR beta chain was recovered during a study of T-cell memory formation after mild COVID-19. Study background: For the most part, TCR clusters were specific to one donor.

There are 15 residues in the CDR3. The junction had 6 bases not matched to a gene; V was cut back by 1 base and J by 6 bases. In germline, CDR1 is MGHRA, CDR2 YSYEKL. Study outcomes and limitations: Later expanders leaned toward CD4+, whereas clones contracting from day 15 to 85 were balanced CD4/CD8.

One entry per CDR3 protein, called by TCRdb with MiXCR from the 5' RACE reads. The table shows 560,000 or so distinct CDR3 sequences, with 17% occurring only once. Many counts were recorded for this clonotype. The target antigen is unknown. The receptor was derived from an adult woman who had mild COVID-19 (a few samples of this study predate the infection). Cell type and time point are not known. Sequenced input: PBMCs or a T cell subset sorted from them (not recorded which). The V and J genes are TRBV4-1 and TRBJ2-1; 7 nucleotides align to TRBD1. The CDR3 protein is CASSQGPGGFNEQFF. The CDR3 DNA is TGCGCCAGCAGCCAAGGGCCAGGGGGTTTCAATGAGCAGTTCTTC.